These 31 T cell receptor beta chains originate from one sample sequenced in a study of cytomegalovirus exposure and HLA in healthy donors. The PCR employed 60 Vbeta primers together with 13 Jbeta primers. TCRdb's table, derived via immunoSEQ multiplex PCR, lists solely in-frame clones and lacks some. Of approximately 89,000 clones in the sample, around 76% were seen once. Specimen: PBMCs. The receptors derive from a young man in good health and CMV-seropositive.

DNA for the CDR3: TGTGCCAGCAGTGACGACCGGGGTCGGGGCAATGAGCAGTTCTTC. Amino acids: CASSDDRGRGNEQFF. The V gene is TRBV6-1, the J gene TRBJ2-1; a possible D gene is TRBD2 (5 bases). V gave up 3 bases and J gave up 6 bases, with 15 bases separating them. CDR3 length: 15 amino acids. Germline V CDR1 and CDR2: MNHNS, SASEGT.

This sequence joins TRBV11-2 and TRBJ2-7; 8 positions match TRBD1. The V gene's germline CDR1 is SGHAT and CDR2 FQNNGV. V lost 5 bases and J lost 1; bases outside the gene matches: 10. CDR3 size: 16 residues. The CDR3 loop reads CASSRKGQVLSYEQYF. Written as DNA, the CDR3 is TGTGCCAGCAGCCGTAAGGGACAGGTGCTGTCCTACGAGCAGTACTTC.

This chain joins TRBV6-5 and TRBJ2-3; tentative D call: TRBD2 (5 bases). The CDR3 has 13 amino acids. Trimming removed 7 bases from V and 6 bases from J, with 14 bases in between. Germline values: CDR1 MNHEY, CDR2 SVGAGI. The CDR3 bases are TGTGCCAGCACTAGAGCGGTCCGGGATACGCAGTATTTT. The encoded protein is CASTRAVRDTQYF.

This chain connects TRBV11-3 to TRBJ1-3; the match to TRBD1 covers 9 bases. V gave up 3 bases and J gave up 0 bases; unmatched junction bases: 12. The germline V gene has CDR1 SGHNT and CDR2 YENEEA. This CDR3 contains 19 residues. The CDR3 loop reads CASSFRDRVPGSSGNTIYF. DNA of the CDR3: TGTGCCAGCAGCTTCCGGGACAGGGTTCCCGGTAGCTCTGGAAACACCATATATTTT. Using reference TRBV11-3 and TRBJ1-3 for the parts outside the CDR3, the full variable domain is EAGVVQSPRYKIIEKKQPVAFWCNPISGHNTLYWYLQNLGQGPELLIRYENEEAVDDSQLPKDRFSAERLKGVDSTLKIQPAELGDSAVYLCASSFRDRVPGSSGNTIYFGEGSWLTVV.

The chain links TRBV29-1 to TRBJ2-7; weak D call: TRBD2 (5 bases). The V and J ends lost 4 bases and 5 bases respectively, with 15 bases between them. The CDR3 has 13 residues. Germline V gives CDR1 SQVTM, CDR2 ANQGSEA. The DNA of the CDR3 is TGCAGCGTTGGAGGGAATCACGGGGACGAGCAGTACTTC. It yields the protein CSVGGNHGDEQYF.

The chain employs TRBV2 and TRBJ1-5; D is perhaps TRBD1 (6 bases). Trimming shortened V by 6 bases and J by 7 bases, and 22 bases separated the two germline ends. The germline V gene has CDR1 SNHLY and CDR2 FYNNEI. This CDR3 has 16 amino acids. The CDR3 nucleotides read TGTGCCAGCAGGCTACTAAGAACAGGGTTCGAACAGCCCCAGCATTTT. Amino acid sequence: CASRLLRTGFEQPQHF.

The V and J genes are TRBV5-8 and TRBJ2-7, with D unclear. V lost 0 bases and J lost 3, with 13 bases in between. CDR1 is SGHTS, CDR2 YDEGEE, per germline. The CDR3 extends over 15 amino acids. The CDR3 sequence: CASSLGSGADYEQYF. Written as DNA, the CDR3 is TGTGCCAGCAGCTTGGGGTCCGGCGCGGACTACGAGCAGTACTTC.

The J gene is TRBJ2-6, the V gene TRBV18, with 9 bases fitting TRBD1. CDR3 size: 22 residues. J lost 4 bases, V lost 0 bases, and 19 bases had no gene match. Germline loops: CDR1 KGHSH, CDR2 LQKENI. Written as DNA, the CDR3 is TGTGCCAGCTCACCACCGTCCCTTTCGGTTGGGACAGGGACCTACGGGGCCAACGTCCTGACTTTC. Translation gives CASSPPSLSVGTGTYGANVLTF.

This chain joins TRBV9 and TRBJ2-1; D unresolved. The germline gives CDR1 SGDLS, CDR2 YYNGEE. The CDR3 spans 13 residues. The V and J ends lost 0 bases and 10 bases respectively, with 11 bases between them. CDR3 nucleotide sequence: TGTGCCAGCAGCGTAGTACCAGCGCGCGAGCAGTTCTTC. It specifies CASSVVPAREQFF.

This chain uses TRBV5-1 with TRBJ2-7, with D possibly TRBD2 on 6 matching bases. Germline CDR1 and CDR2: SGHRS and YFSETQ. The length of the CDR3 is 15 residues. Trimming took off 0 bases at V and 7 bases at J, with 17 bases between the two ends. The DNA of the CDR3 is TGCGCCAGCAGCTTGGCCTCTGGCGGGAACGGGGAGCAGTACTTC. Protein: CASSLASGGNGEQYF.

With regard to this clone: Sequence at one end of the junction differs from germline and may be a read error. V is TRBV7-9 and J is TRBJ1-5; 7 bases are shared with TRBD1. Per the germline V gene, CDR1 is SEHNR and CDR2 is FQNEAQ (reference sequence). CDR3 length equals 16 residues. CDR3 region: CSSSPDRESRNQPQHF. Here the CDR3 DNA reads TGTTCCAGCAGCCCCGACAGGGAGAGTCGGAATCAGCCCCAGCATTTT.

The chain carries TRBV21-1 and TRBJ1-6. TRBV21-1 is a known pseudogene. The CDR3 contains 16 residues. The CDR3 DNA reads TGTGCCAGCAGCAAAGAGACCCGGGAAAATAATTCACCCCTCCACTTT. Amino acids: CASSKETRENNSPLHF.

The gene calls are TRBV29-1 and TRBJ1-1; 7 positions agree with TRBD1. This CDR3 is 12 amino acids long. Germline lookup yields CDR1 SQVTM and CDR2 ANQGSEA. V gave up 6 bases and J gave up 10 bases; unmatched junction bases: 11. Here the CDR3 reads CSVRPDRVRAFF. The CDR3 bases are TGCAGCGTACGCCCTGACAGGGTAAGAGCTTTCTTT.

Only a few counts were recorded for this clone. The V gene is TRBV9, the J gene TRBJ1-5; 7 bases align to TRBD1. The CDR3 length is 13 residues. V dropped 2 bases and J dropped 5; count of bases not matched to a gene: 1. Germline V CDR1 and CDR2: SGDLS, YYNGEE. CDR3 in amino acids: CASSVRGDQPQHF. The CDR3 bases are TGTGCCAGCAGCGTCAGGGGGGATCAGCCCCAGCATTTT.

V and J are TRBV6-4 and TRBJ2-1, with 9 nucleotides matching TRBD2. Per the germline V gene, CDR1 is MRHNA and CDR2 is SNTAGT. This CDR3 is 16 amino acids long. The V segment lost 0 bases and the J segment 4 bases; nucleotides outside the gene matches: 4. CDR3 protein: CASSDSETSGYNEQFF. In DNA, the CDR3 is TGTGCCAGCAGTGACTCGGAGACTAGCGGTTACAATGAGCAGTTCTTC.

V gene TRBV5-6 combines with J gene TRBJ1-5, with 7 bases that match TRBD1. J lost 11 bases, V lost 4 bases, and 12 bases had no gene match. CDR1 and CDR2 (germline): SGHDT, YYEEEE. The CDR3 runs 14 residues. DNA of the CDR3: TGTGCCAGCAGCCGAACAGGGGCCCGAGGGGCCCAGCATTTT. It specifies CASSRTGARGAQHF.

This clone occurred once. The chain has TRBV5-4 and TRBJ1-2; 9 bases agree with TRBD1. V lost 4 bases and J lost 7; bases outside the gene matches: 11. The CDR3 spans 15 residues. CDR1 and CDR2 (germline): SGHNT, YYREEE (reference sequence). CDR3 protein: CASSAAGQGISGYTF. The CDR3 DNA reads TGTGCCAGCAGCGCGGCAGGACAGGGGATTTCTGGCTACACCTTC.

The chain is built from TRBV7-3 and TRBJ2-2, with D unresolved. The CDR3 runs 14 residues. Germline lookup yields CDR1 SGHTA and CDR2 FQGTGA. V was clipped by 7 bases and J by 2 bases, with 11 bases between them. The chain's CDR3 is CASTTRHNTGELFF. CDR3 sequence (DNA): TGTGCCAGCACCACAAGACACAACACCGGGGAGCTGTTTTTT.

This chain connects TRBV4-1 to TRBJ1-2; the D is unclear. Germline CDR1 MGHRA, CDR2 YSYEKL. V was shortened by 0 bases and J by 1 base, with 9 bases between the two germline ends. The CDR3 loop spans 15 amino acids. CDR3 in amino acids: CASSQELAFNYGYTF. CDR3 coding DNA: TGCGCCAGCAGCCAAGAATTGGCCTTTAACTATGGCTACACCTTC.

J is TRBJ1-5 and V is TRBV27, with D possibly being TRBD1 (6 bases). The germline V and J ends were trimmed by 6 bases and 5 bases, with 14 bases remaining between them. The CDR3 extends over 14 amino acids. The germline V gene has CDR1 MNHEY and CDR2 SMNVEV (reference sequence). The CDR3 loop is CASSWGRGYQPQHF. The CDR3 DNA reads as TGTGCCAGCAGCTGGGGCAGGGGTTATCAGCCCCAGCATTTT.

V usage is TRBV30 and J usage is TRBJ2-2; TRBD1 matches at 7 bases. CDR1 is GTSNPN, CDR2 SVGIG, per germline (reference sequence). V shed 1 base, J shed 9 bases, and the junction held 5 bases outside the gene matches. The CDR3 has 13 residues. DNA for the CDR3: TGTGCCTGGAGTGGACAGGGAACACGGGAGCTGTTTTTT. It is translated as CAWSGQGTRELFF.

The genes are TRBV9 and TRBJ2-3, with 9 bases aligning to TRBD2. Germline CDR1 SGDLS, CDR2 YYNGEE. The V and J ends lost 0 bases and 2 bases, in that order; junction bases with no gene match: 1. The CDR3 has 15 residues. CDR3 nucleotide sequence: TGTGCCAGCAGCGTAGTAGCGGGAGACACAGATACGCAGTATTTT. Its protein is CASSVVAGDTDTQYF.

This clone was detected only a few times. The CDR3 loop is CASGAWGKSDEQFF. DNA of the CDR3: TGTGCCAGCGGGGCATGGGGCAAGAGCGATGAGCAGTTCTTC. The rearrangement uses TRBV27 and TRBJ2-1, with D perhaps TRBD1 (5 bases). The CDR3 contains 14 residues. Germline assignment: CDR1 MNHEY and CDR2 SMNVEV (reference sequence). V shed 8 bases and J shed 8 bases, with 19 bases lying between them.

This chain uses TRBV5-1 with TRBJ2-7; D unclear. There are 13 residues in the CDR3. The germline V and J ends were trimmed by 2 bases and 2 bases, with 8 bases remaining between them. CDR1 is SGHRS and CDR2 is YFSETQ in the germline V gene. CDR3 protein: CASSFTQAYEQYF. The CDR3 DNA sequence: TGCGCCAGCAGCTTCACACAAGCCTACGAGCAGTACTTC. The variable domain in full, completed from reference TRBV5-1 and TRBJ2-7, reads KAGVTQTPRYLIKTRGQQVTLSCSPISGHRSVSWYQQTPGQGLQFLFEYFSETQRNKGNFPGRFSGRQFSNSRSEMNVSTLELGDSALYLCASSFTQAYEQYFGPGTRLTVT.

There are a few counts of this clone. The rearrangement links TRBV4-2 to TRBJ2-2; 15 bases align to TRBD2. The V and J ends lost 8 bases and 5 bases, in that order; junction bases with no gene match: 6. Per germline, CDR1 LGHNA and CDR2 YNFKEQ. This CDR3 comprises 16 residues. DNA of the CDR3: TGTGCCAGCGGGGGACTAGCGGGGGGTCATACCGGGGAGCTGTTTTTT. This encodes CASGGLAGGHTGELFF.

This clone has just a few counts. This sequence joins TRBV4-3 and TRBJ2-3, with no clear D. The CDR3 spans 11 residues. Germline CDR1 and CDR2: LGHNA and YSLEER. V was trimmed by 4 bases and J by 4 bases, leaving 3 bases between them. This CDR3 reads CASSLSDTQYF. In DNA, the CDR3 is TGCGCCAGCAGCCTATCAGATACGCAGTATTTT.

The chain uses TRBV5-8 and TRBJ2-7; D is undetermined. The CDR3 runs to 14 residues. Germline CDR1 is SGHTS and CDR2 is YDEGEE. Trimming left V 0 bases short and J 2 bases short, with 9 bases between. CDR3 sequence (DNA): TGTGCCAGCAGCTTGGAGTACGGAGCCTACGAGCAGTACTTC. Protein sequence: CASSLEYGAYEQYF. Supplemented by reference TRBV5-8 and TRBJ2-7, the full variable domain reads EAGVTQSPTHLIKTRGQQATLRCSPISGHTSVYWYQQALGLGLQFLLWYDEGEERNRGNFPPRFSGRQFPNYSSELNVNALELEDSALYLCASSLEYGAYEQYFGPGTRLTVT.

CDR3 sequence: CASRPSSGDTEAFF. CDR3 coding DNA: TGTGCCAGCAGACCAAGCAGCGGTGACACTGAAGCTTTCTTT. The chain employs TRBV7-2 and TRBJ1-1; unclear D gene. The ends were cut back, 6 bases at V and 3 bases at J, with 14 bases in the middle. There are 14 residues in the CDR3. Germline CDR1 is SGHTA and CDR2 is FQGNSA.

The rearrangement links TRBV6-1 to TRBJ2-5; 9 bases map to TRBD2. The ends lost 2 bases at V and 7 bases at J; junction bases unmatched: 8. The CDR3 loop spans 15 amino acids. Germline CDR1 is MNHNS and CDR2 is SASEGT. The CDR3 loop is CASSEQAGGRGTQYF. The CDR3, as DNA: TGTGCCAGCAGTGAACAAGCGGGGGGAAGGGGGACCCAGTACTTC.

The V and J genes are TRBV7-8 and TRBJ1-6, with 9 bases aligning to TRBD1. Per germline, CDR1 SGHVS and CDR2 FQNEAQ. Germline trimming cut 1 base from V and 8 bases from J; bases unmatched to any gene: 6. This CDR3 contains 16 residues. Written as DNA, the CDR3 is TGTGCCAGCAGCTTAGTTCGGGACAGGGCACATTCACCCCTCCACTTT. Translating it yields CASSLVRDRAHSPLHF.

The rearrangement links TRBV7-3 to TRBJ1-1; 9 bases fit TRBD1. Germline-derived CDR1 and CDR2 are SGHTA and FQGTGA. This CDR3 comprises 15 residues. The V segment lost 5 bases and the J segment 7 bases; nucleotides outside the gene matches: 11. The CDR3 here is CASSQTGTGSGEAFF. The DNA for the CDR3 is TGTGCCAGCAGCCAAACCGGGACAGGGTCGGGTGAAGCTTTCTTT.